This entry lists 13 T cell receptor beta chains sequenced from one sample in a study of T-cell reconstitution after alpha-beta-depleted transplantation in children. Unique molecular identifiers tagged the TCRbeta library. TCRdb recomputed calls from the PCR reads with MiXCR, one row per CDR3 protein. The sample holds fewer than 8,000 distinct CDR3 sequences, around 30% seen once. Sequenced here: peripheral blood, sampled 60 days after TCRalphabeta/CD19-depleted stem cell transplant. All receptors derive from a boy less than two years old who had a stem cell transplant for SCID, so the T cells may come from the graft donor.

This clonotype was detected a few times. The V call is TRBV28, the J call TRBJ2-3; 8 bases line up with TRBD2. This CDR3 contains 18 residues. The V segment lost 7 bases and the J segment 1 base; nucleotides outside the gene matches: 16. The germline V gene has CDR1 MDHEN and CDR2 SYDVKM. The CDR3 DNA follows: TGTGCCAGCACCCGACACCCTAGCGGGCGGAGGGGCACAGATACGCAGTATTTT. Protein: CASTRHPSGRRGTDTQYF. The full variable domain, with the rest looked up from reference TRBV28 and TRBJ2-3, is DVKVTQSSRYLVKRTGEKVFLECVQDMDHENMFWYRQDPGLGLRLIYFSYDVKMKEKGDIPEGYSVSREKKERFSLILESASTNQTSMYLCASTRHPSGRRGTDTQYFGPGTRLTVL.

The gene calls are TRBV5-1 and TRBJ2-7; TRBD1 is a possible D gene (5 bases). CDR3 length: 15 residues. The V end lost 0 bases, the J end lost 4 bases, and 14 bases lay between the germline ends. CDR1 SGHRS and CDR2 YFSETQ come from the germline V gene. As DNA, the CDR3 is TGCGCCAGCAGCTTGGGTACAGGCGCAAATTACGAGCAGTACTTC. Amino acid sequence: CASSLGTGANYEQYF.

This clonotype occurred a few times. One junction end does not reproduce the germline sequence, and a read error may be involved. Written as DNA, the CDR3 is TGTGCCAGCAGTCTAGCCCGGGGAACCGAGCAGTACTTC. Protein product: CASSLARGTEQYF. The chain uses TRBV12-3 or TRBV12-4 and TRBJ2-7; a weak D match, TRBD2 (5 bases). CDR3 length: 13 amino acids.

The chain recombines TRBV20-1 with TRBJ2-1; TRBD2 matches at 11 bases. The CDR3 sequence is 13 residues long. Losses at the gene ends were 3 bases for V and 8 bases for J; bases not matched to a gene: 3. Looked up from germline, CDR1 is DFQATT and CDR2 is SNEGSKA (reference sequence). The CDR3 reads CSARTSGNDEQFF. CDR3 sequence (DNA): TGCAGTGCTAGGACTAGCGGGAACGATGAGCAGTTCTTC.

This clonotype was seen ten or more times. This chain uses TRBV6-2 or TRBV6-3 with TRBJ2-5; 9 nucleotides align to TRBD1. J lost 5 bases, V lost 5 bases, and 3 bases had no gene match. This CDR3 has 13 amino acids. Per germline, CDR1 MNHEY and CDR2 SVGEGT. The CDR3 nucleotides read TGTGCCAGCAGTCGGACAGGGGTGGAGACCCAGTACTTC. Amino acids: CASSRTGVETQYF.

The chain combines TRBV5-1 with TRBJ1-6; D remains ambiguous. The germline CDR1 and CDR2 sequences are SGHRS and YFSETQ. This CDR3 spans 13 amino acids. V was shortened by 1 base and J by 5 bases, with 4 bases between the two germline ends. CDR3 protein: CASSLPDNSPLHF. The CDR3 DNA follows: TGCGCCAGCAGCTTGCCAGATAATTCACCCCTCCACTTT.

This rearrangement joins TRBV7-2 to TRBJ2-1; D not resolved. V lost 5 bases and J lost 9, with 14 bases in between. The CDR3 is made up of 13 amino acids. Germline CDR1 and CDR2: SGHTA and FQGNSA. The CDR3 region has the DNA TGTGCCAGCAGCACGGACGGTGCCGGTGAGCAGTTCTTC. This sequence encodes CASSTDGAGEQFF.

This clonotype was seen many times. This chain joins TRBV20-1 and TRBJ2-5, with 11 bases that match TRBD2. This CDR3 is 13 amino acids long. Germline V gene lookup returns CDR1 DFQATT and CDR2 SNEGSKA (reference sequence). V shed 5 bases, J shed 5 bases, and the junction held 4 bases outside the gene matches. CDR3 coding DNA: TGCAGTGCTTCGAGACTAGCGGGGGAGACCCAGTACTTC. Translation: CSASRLAGETQYF.

This clonotype is medium-sized. V gene TRBV20-1 combines with J gene TRBJ2-6; the D is unclear. CDR3 size: 15 residues. The V gene lost 1 base and the J gene lost 0 bases, with 7 bases spanning the gap. The germline gives CDR1 DFQATT, CDR2 SNEGSKA (reference sequence). The CDR3: CSARVGSSGANVLTF. In DNA, the CDR3 is TGCAGTGCTAGAGTGGGTAGCTCTGGGGCCAACGTCCTGACTTTC.

The rearrangement uses TRBV24-1 and TRBJ2-7; D not certain. V lost 4 bases to trimming and J lost 2 bases, with 14 bases between them. This CDR3 has 15 amino acids. Germline CDR1 and CDR2: KGHDR and SFDVKD. The CDR3 DNA reads as TGTGCCACCAGTGACCATAGACAACCTACCTACGAGCAGTACTTC. Protein sequence: CATSDHRQPTYEQYF.

Relative to its sample, this clonotype is medium-sized. V usage is TRBV7-8 and J usage is TRBJ2-3; D gene ambiguous. V was clipped by 11 bases and J by 5 bases, with 14 bases between them. Germline CDR1 reads SGHVS; CDR2 reads FQNEAQ. The CDR3 runs to 12 residues. The CDR3 sequence: CARLTTQDTQYF. DNA of the CDR3: TGTGCCCGACTCACGACACAAGATACGCAGTATTTT. The full variable domain, completed using reference TRBV7-8 and TRBJ2-3, is GAGVSQSPRYKVAKRGQDVALRCDPISGHVSLFWYQQALGQGPEFLTYFQNEAQLDKSGLPSDRFFAERPEGSVSTLKIQRTQQEDSAVYLCARLTTQDTQYFGPGTRLTVL.

This chain connects TRBV3-1 to TRBJ2-1; 8 positions agree with TRBD1. V was clipped by 2 bases and J by 0 bases; unmatched bases: 15. CDR1 and CDR2 (germline): LGHDT, YNNKEL (reference sequence). The CDR3 loop spans 20 amino acids. This CDR3 is CASSQIEGQVITSSYNEQFF. The DNA for the CDR3 is TGTGCCAGCAGCCAAATTGAGGGACAGGTTATTACAAGCTCCTACAATGAGCAGTTCTTC.

This chain connects TRBV29-1 to TRBJ2-7; TRBD1 is a possible D gene (5 bases). V gave up 5 bases and J gave up 7 bases, with 18 bases separating them. Germline V gene sequence: CDR1 SQVTM, CDR2 ANQGSEA. The CDR3 spans 13 residues. The CDR3 loop reads CSVTRNQGWEQYF. The CDR3, as DNA: TGCAGCGTTACAAGGAATCAGGGTTGGGAGCAGTACTTC.